These T cell receptor beta chains were read from a single sample in a study of blood T cell repertoires in COVID-19. TCRdb keeps only in-frame clones here, not all; method: immunoSEQ multiplex PCR. The data show fewer than 250,000 clones, 65% to 80% seen once. Sequencing was done on a sample of peripheral blood. These receptor sequences come from a woman between 45 and 60 years old with acute or convalescent COVID-19. Both conserved end residues are part of each CDR3. D genes are given only for firm matches. Expanded clones get a size class; other rows say once, few or many, or leave the size out.

size,V,D,J,DNA,CDR3
-,TRBV30,TRBD1,TRBJ2-7,TGTGCCTGGAGCCTGACAGGGGGCGGCGACGAGCAGTACTTC,CAWSLTGGGDEQYF
-,TRBV3-1/TRBV3-2,TRBD1,TRBJ1-2,TGTGCCAGCACCCCTTTCCGGGGACAGGGTGTGTATGGCTACACCTTC,CASTPFRGQGVYGYTF
-,TRBV11-2,-,TRBJ2-7,TGTGCCAGCACCCTCGTCCTCTTCGGGGGACCTTACTACGAGCAGTACTTC,CASTLVLFGGPYYEQYF
-,TRBV30,-,TRBJ1-4,TGTGCCTGGAGTGCCCAACAGGGCCTATCGGAAAAACTGTTTTTT,CAWSAQQGLSEKLFF
-,TRBV4-3,-,TRBJ2-2,TGCGCCAGCAGCCAAGATCCGCCTACGAACACCGGGGAGCTGTTTTTT,CASSQDPPTNTGELFF
-,TRBV5-6,TRBD1,TRBJ1-2,TGTGCCAGCAGCTTGCTGGGACAGGAGGGTTCCGGCTATGGCTACACCTTC,CASSLLGQEGSGYGYTF
-,TRBV18,-,TRBJ2-1,TGTGCCAGCTCAACCTCATGGGGGGGACATGCATACAATGAGCAGTTCTTC,CASSTSWGGHAYNEQFF
-,TRBV9,-,TRBJ1-5,TGTGCCAGCAGCGTAGGAGGAAATAGCAATCAGCCCCAGCATTTT,CASSVGGNSNQPQHF
-,TRBV19,-,TRBJ1-3,TGTGCCACCGGAACCGGGGGGTCTGGAAACACCATATATTTT,CATGTGGSGNTIYF
-,TRBV19,-,TRBJ1-5,TGTGCCAGTAGTATAGACGGGGGGTCAGGGAATAGCAATCAGCCCCAGCATTTT,CASSIDGGSGNSNQPQHF
few,TRBV27,TRBD2,TRBJ2-7,TGTGCCAGCAGCACAGCGGGAGTCTCCTACGAGCAGTACTTC,CASSTAGVSYEQYF
few,TRBV5-4,TRBD2,TRBJ2-5,TGTGCCAGCAGCTTGGTCCTTAGCGGGAGAAGCCAAGAGACCCAGTACTTC,CASSLVLSGRSQETQYF
-,TRBV28,-,TRBJ2-7,TGTGCCAGCAGTTTACCCCCCAGGGGGCGAAGCGGGAGGCAAAACGAGCAGTACTTC,CASSLPPRGRSGRQNEQYF
-,TRBV18,TRBD1,TRBJ1-2,TGTGCCAGCTCCCGGATAACGACAGGGGATGGCTACACCTTC,CASSRITTGDGYTF
-,TRBV28,TRBD1,TRBJ1-2,TGTGCCAGCAGTTTAGCGCCGGGACAGGGGGCCCTAGGGGATGGCTACACCTTC,CASSLAPGQGALGDGYTF
-,TRBV3-1/TRBV3-2,TRBD2,TRBJ2-4,TGTGCCAGCAGCCAAAACCGGGAGGCAGCCAAAAACATTCAGTACTTC,CASSQNREAAKNIQYF
-,TRBV4-3,TRBD1,TRBJ1-6,TGCGCCAGCAGCCCTAGACAGGGGGGTTCACCCCTCCACTTT,CASSPRQGGSPLHF
-,TRBV18,-,TRBJ1-1,TGTGCCAGCTCGGGGGGGATTTTCACTGAAGCTTTCTTT,CASSGGIFTEAFF
few,TRBV28,TRBD1,TRBJ1-1,TGTGCCAGCAAGGTTTCCGGGACAGGGCTTTTCGCAGCTTTCTTT,CASKVSGTGLFAAFF
once,TRBV5-1,-,TRBJ2-7,TGCGCCAGCAGCTTGGGGCCCGAGCAGTACTTC,CASSLGPEQYF
-,TRBV19,-,TRBJ1-6,TGTGCCAGTAGACCCACCAGGGCCAATAATTCACCCCTCCACTTT,CASRPTRANNSPLHF
few,TRBV21-1,-,TRBJ2-2,TGTGCCAGCAGGGGGACAAGACCTCCGAACACCGGGGAGCTGTTTTTT,CASRGTRPPNTGELFF
-,TRBV7-7,TRBD2,TRBJ2-3,TGTGCCAGCAGCGCCGGGACTAGCGGCACAGATACGCAGTATTTT,CASSAGTSGTDTQYF
-,TRBV28,-,TRBJ2-7,TGTGCCAGCAGTGACAGTTACGACTCCTACGAGCAGTACTTC,CASSDSYDSYEQYF
-,TRBV13,-,TRBJ2-7,TGTGCCAGCAGCTCGACGGGCGGGAACCTCGAGCAGTACTTC,CASSSTGGNLEQYF
-,TRBV4-3,-,TRBJ2-2,TGCGCCAGCAGCCAGGACCCAGGGGGGCCCAACACCGGGGAGCTGTTTTTT,CASSQDPGGPNTGELFF
-,TRBV5-1,TRBD1,TRBJ2-7,TGCGCCAGCAGCTTCAGGGGGAACGGCTACGAGCAGTACTTC,CASSFRGNGYEQYF
-,TRBV5-1,-,TRBJ2-7,TGCGCCAGCAGCTTGGTCGTGTCCCCCTACGAGCAGTACTTC,CASSLVVSPYEQYF
-,TRBV24-1,-,TRBJ2-1,TGTGCCACCAGTGCCCTGGGGACTGCCCGGGAAGGCAATGAGCAGTTCTTC,CATSALGTAREGNEQFF
-,TRBV7-2,TRBD1,TRBJ1-4,TGTGCCAGCAGCTCGCTTAGGGACAGGGGTGGAGAAAAACTGTTTTTT,CASSSLRDRGGEKLFF
once,TRBV2,-,TRBJ2-7,TGTGCCAGCCGAGGAGGGACCTACGAGCAGTACTTC,CASRGGTYEQYF
-,TRBV12-5,TRBD2,TRBJ2-3,TGTGCTAGTGGTTTGTGGGGGGGAGGGACAGATACGCAGTATTTT,CASGLWGGGTDTQYF
-,TRBV7-6,-,TRBJ1-6,TGTGCCAGCAGGGCAAGGACTCTGGATTCACCCCTCCACTTT,CASRARTLDSPLHF
-,TRBV5-6,TRBD1,TRBJ2-7,TGTGCCAGCAGCCCCGGACAGGCTATACGAGGCTACGAGCAGTACTTC,CASSPGQAIRGYEQYF
few,TRBV7-8,-,TRBJ1-6,TGTGCCAGCAGCTCCCAGACAGGTCTTAATTCACCCCTCCACTTT,CASSSQTGLNSPLHF
-,TRBV7-9,-,TRBJ1-6,TGTGCCAGCAGCTACCCGCAGGGGAGGGATTCACCCCTCCACTTT,CASSYPQGRDSPLHF
-,TRBV6-5,TRBD1,TRBJ1-5,TGTGCCAGCAGTCGGACAGGGGCTAGCAATCAGCCCCAGCATTTT,CASSRTGASNQPQHF
-,TRBV2,TRBD2,TRBJ2-7,TGTGCCAGCAGGCTGACTAGCATGACCTACGAGCAGTACTTC,CASRLTSMTYEQYF
-,TRBV27,TRBD1,TRBJ1-2,TGTGCCAGCAGTATGACAGGGGGCGCCCTCTATGGCTACACCTTC,CASSMTGGALYGYTF
-,TRBV29-1,-,TRBJ2-1,TGCAGCGTAGCGGTCAATGAGCAGTTCTTC,CSVAVNEQFF
-,TRBV11-3,TRBD2,TRBJ2-1,TGTGCCAGCAGCCTCGGCAGCGGGGGGGCTTACAATGAGCAGTTCTTC,CASSLGSGGAYNEQFF
-,TRBV7-2,-,TRBJ2-4,TGTGCCAGCAGCCTCCAGGGGGCCAAAAACATTCAGTACTTC,CASSLQGAKNIQYF
-,TRBV11-2,-,TRBJ2-5,TGTGCCAGCATGCCCACCCATAGGACAGAAAGCAAAGAGACCCAGTACTTC,CASMPTHRTESKETQYF
-,TRBV9,-,TRBJ2-3,TGTGCCAGCAGCGTAGGTCTGGGCTTCAACACAGATACGCAGTATTTT,CASSVGLGFNTDTQYF
-,TRBV21-1,-,TRBJ1-4,TGTGCCAGCAGCTACCTAGGGGGAGCAAATGAAAAACTGTTTTTT,CASSYLGGANEKLFF
few,TRBV27,TRBD1,TRBJ1-2,TGTGCCAGCAGTCCAACGACAGGGGCCTATGGCTACACCTTC,CASSPTTGAYGYTF
-,TRBV6-4,TRBD1,TRBJ1-5,TGTGCCAGCCGTCAGGGACAGTGGAATCAGCCCCAGCATTTT,CASRQGQWNQPQHF
-,TRBV29-1,-,TRBJ1-2,TGCAGCGTCAGAATGACTGGGGGCTACACCTTC,CSVRMTGGYTF
-,TRBV28,-,TRBJ2-2,TGTGCCAGCAGTTCGTACAGGGATGCCGGGGAGCTGTTTTTT,CASSSYRDAGELFF
-,TRBV11-2,TRBD1,TRBJ2-5,TGTGCCAGCAGCGACAGGGATTTCCAAGAGACCCAGTACTTC,CASSDRDFQETQYF
-,TRBV19,-,TRBJ2-7,TGTGCCAGTAGTGGGGGCGCCAACTCCTACGAGCAGTACTTC,CASSGGANSYEQYF
-,TRBV11-3,TRBD1,TRBJ2-3,TGTGCCAGCAGCTTAGGACAGGGCTCGAGAGGCACAGATACGCAGTATTTT,CASSLGQGSRGTDTQYF
-,TRBV11-3,TRBD2,TRBJ2-5,TGTGCCAGCAGCCCTTTCGGGAGGGATGGAGAGACCCAGTACTTC,CASSPFGRDGETQYF
-,TRBV24-1,-,TRBJ2-1,TGTGCCACCAGTGATTACTACAATAGGAATGAGCAGTTCTTC,CATSDYYNRNEQFF
-,TRBV19,-,TRBJ1-1,TGTGCCAGTAGTATGGGAGACCGACATCAATCGGCTTTCTTT,CASSMGDRHQSAFF
-,TRBV2,TRBD2,TRBJ2-1,TGTGCCAGCAGTGCCCAAGCGGGAGGATACAATGAGCAGTTCTTC,CASSAQAGGYNEQFF